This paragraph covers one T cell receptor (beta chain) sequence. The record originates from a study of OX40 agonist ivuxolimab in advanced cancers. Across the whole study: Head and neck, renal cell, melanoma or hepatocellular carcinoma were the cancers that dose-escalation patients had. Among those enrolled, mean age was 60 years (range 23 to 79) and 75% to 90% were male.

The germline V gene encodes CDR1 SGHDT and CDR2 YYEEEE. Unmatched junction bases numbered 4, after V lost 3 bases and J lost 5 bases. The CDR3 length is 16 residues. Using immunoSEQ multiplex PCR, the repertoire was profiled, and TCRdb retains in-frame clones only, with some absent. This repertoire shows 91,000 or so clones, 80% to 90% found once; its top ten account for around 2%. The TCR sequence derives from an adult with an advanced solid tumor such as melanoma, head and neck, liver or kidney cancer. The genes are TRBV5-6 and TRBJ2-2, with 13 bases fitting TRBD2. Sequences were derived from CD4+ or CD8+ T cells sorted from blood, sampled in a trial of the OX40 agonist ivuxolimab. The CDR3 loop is CASSSGLAGVTGELFF. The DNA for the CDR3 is TGTGCCAGCAGCTCCGGACTAGCGGGAGTGACCGGGGAGCTGTTTTTT. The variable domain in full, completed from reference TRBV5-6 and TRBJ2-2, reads DAGVTQSPTHLIKTRGQQVTLRCSPKSGHDTVSWYQQALGQGPQFIFQYYEEEERQRGNFPDRFSGHQFPNYSSELNVNALLLGDSALYLCASSSGLAGVTGELFFGEGSRLTVL.